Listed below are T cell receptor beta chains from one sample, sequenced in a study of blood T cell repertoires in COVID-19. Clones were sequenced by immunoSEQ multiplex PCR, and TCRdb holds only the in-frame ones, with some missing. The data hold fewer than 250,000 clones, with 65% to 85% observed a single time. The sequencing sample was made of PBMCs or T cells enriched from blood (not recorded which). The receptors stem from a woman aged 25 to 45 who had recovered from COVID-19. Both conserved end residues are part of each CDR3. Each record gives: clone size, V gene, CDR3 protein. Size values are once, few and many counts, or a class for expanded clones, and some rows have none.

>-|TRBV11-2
CASSLVTGPQELFF
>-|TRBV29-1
CSGTSSYNEQFF
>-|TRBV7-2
CASSASTGYQPQHF
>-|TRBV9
CASSVNLDLYNEKLFF
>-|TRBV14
CASSQEWGANTEAFF
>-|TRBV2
CASTRAGGRYEQYF
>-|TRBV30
CAWSEWTDGGGYTF
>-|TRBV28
CASSFLEQPQHF
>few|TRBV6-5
CASSATGGGYGYTF
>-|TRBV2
CASSVGTARF
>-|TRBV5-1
CASTPVGPGIYGYTF
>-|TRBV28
CASSSRRGQSYEQYF
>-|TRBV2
CASRQQGALSTYTQYF
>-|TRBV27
CASSFRERNTEAFF
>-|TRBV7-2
CASSLGWGVGVSPLHF
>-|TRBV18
CASSTGTQETQYF
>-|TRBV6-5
CASSLGGTFEAFF
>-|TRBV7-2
CASSAREGTEAFF
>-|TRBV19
CASSILTGVNQPQHF
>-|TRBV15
CATSIAGDPTDTQYF
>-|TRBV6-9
CASSLLSLRRTGNTIYF
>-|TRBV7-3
CASSGQTTGELFF
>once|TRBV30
CAWRPWREGAPLSGNTIYF
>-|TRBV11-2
CASSPRDRGFGYTF
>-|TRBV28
CASSLQGVRGYTF
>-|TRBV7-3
CASSLIRQGEAFF
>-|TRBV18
CASSPGQGITEAFF
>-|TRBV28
CASSLGGNTIYF
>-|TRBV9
CASSPSGVYGDEQFF
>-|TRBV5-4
CASALDTRSYNEQFF
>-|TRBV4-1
CASSQVANSNQPQHF
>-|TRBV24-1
CATGGLDGYTF
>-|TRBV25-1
CASSEGAAYGYTF
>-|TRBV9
CASSPGTGNYGYTF
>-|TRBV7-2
CASSLAPGSPPQHF
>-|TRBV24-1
CATTGGPSTDTQYF
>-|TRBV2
CASRDSNQPQHF
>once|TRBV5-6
CASSHTGTPYNEQFF
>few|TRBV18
CASSPSGKGNTEAFF
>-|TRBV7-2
CASSLGTSGIRNEQFF
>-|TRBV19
CASSRRTSGNNNEQFF
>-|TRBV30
CAWSRRDGSYNSPLHF
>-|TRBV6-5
CASRGRGYSPLHF
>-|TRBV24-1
CATSDPGQGRNTGELFF
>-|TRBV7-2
CASSLAAVYGYTF
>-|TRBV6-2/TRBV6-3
CASSYEDRNVQPQHF